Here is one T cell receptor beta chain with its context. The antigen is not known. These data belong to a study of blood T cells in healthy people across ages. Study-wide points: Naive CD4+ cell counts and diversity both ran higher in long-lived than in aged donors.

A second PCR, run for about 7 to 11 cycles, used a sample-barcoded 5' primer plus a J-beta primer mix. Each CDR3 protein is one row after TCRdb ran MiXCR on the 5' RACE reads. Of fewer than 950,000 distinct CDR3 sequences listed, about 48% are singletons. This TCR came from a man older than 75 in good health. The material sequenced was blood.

This CDR3 is CASSGTGDTEAFF. In nucleotides, the CDR3 is TGTGCCAGCAGCGGGACAGGGGACACTGAAGCTTTCTTT. The J gene is TRBJ1-1, the V gene TRBV7-9, with 10 bases identical to TRBD1. The CDR3 extends over 13 amino acids. V lost 5 bases to trimming and J lost 3 bases; unmatched junction nucleotides: 0. Germline V gene data show CDR1 as SEHNR and CDR2 as FQNEAQ (reference sequence).